Sequencing of this T cell receptor beta chain was carried out in a study of T-cell reconstitution after alpha-beta-depleted transplantation in children. A library of TCRbeta sequences, prepared with unique molecular identifiers, was generated. TCRdb called the PCR reads again in MiXCR, with one record for every CDR3 protein. This sample has some 120,000 distinct CDR3 sequences, with 10% found just once. This clonotype was seen a handful of times. Here the sequenced sample was PBMCs, taken before TCRalphabeta/CD19-depleted stem cell transplant. This receptor was identified in a boy between 2 and 15 years old with acute lymphoblastic leukemia, due to receive a stem cell transplant.

The CDR3 here is CASLSGDTQYF. CDR3 sequence (DNA): TGCGCCAGCTTATCTGGGGATACGCAGTATTTT. This chain connects TRBV5-1 to TRBJ2-3; D ambiguous. In germline, CDR1 is SGHRS, CDR2 YFSETQ. This CDR3 region has 11 residues. Trimming took off 7 bases at V and 6 bases at J, with 9 bases between the two ends.